This T cell receptor (beta chain) was sequenced in a study of CD8+ T cells in alopecia areata. Study-level background: Tofacitinib was given for 6 to 18 months, then stopped for 6 months. Study findings and constraints: The study found TCR sharing across patients less clear than in mice, possibly for HLA reasons. Scalp specimens additionally yield sequences from normal skin's resident alphabeta T cells.

There are 14 residues in the CDR3. The V end was cut by 2 bases, the J end by 8 bases, with 13 bases between. Germline V gives CDR1 KGHSH, CDR2 LQKENI. The sample holds a few counts of this clone. Its antigen is unidentified. The authors extracted RNA and reverse transcribed it into cDNA as the sequencing template. Generated by immunoSEQ multiplex PCR, the TCRdb table keeps only in-frame clones and is missing some. The sample has over 120,000 clones, about 47% seen once. This clonotype was sampled from a human donor with alopecia areata. The sample here was CD4+ T cells sorted from blood, taken at week 0. The V gene is TRBV18, the J gene TRBJ2-1; D perhaps matches TRBD2 (5 bases). The chain's CDR3 is CASSPLRAMDEQFF. Written as DNA, the CDR3 is TGTGCCAGCTCACCATTGAGGGCTATGGATGAGCAGTTCTTC.